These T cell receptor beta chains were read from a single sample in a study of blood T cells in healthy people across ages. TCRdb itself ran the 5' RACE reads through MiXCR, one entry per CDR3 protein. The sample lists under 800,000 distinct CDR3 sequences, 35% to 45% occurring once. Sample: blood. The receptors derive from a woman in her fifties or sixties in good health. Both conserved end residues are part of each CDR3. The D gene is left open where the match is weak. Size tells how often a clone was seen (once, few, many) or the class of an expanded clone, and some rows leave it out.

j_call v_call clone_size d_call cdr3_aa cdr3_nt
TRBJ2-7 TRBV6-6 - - CASSYPGSHEQYF TGTGCCAGCAGCTACCCAGGGTCCCACGAGCAGTACTTC
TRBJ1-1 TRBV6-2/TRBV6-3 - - CASSYSDRTEAFF TGTGCCAGCAGTTATTCCGACAGAACTGAAGCTTTCTTT
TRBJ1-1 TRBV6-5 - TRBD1 CASSQGARGDTEAFF TGTGCCAGCAGCCAGGGGGCCCGGGGGGACACTGAAGCTTTCTTT
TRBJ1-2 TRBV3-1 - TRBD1 CASTLQGYGYTF TGTGCCAGCACCCTACAGGGGTATGGCTACACCTTC
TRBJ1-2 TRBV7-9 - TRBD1 CASNRQGALYGYTF TGTGCCAGCAACAGACAGGGGGCTCTCTATGGCTACACCTTC
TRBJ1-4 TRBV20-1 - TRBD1 CSASSLTGTANEKLFF TGCAGTGCTAGCTCCCTTACCGGGACAGCTAATGAAAAACTGTTTTTT
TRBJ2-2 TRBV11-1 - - CASPRVGRQSNTGELFF TGTGCCAGCCCGAGGGTGGGGCGACAGTCAAACACCGGGGAGCTGTTTTTT
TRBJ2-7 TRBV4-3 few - CASSQDGPFSGTHYEQYF TGCGCCAGCAGCCAAGATGGACCCTTCAGCGGAACCCACTACGAGCAGTACTTC
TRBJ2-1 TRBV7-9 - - CASSFEEARNNEQFF TGTGCCAGCAGCTTCGAGGAGGCTAGGAACAATGAGCAGTTCTTC
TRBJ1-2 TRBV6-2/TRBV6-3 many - CASTMDGEGYGYTF TGTGCCAGCACCATGGACGGAGAGGGGTATGGCTACACCTTC
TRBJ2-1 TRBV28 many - CASTSVGGASYNEQFF TGTGCCAGCACTTCGGTTGGGGGGGCCTCATACAATGAGCAGTTCTTC
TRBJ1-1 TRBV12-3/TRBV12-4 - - CASSFHMNTEAFF TGTGCCAGCAGTTTCCACATGAACACTGAAGCTTTCTTT
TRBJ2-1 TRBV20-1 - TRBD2 CSAEVGTTNEQFF TGCAGTGCTGAGGTGGGGACTACGAATGAGCAGTTCTTC
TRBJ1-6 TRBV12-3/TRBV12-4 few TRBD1 CASSDREGNSPLHF TGTGCCAGCAGTGACAGGGAAGGCAATTCACCCCTCCACTTT
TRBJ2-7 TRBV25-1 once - CASSDAAVLYNEQYF TGTGCCAGCAGTGACGCTGCGGTTCTCTACAATGAGCAGTACTTC
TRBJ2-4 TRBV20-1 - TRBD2 CSAVPLADLAKNIQYF TGCAGTGCCGTCCCACTAGCGGACCTAGCCAAAAACATTCAGTACTTC
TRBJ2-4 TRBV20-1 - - CCARGASAGNIQYF TGCTGTGCTAGAGGGGCTAGCGCGGGAAACATTCAGTACTTC
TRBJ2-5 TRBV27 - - CASGSPGGGKETQYF TGTGCCAGCGGATCACCTGGTGGGGGTAAAGAGACCCAGTACTTC
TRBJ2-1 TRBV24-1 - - CATSDSGIGYNEQFF TGTGCCACCAGTGATTCTGGGATTGGTTACAATGAGCAGTTCTTC
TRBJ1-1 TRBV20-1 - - CSARVTFWGNTEAFF TGCAGTGCTAGAGTAACCTTCTGGGGGAACACTGAAGCTTTCTTT
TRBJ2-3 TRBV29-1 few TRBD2 CSVGGLATSTDTQYF TGCAGCGTTGGGGGACTAGCGACTAGCACAGATACGCAGTATTTT
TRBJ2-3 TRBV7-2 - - CASSSPRTHLTDTQYF TGTGCCAGCAGCTCCCCTAGGACCCACCTCACAGATACGCAGTATTTT
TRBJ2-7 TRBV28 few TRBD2 CASSFYQGTSGSSPEQYF TGTGCCAGCAGTTTTTATCAGGGGACTAGCGGGAGTTCCCCCGAGCAGTACTTC
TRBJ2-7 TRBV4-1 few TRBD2 CASSQPLAGRAYEQYF TGCGCCAGCAGCCAACCTCTAGCGGGAAGAGCGTACGAGCAGTACTTC
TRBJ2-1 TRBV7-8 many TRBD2 CASSLAFSGSYNEQFF TGTGCCAGCAGCTTAGCGTTTAGCGGGAGTTACAATGAGCAGTTCTTC
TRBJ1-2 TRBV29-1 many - CSGGGYLYGYTF TGCAGCGGGGGAGGCTACCTCTATGGCTACACCTTC
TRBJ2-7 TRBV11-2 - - CASSLEVGALSYEQYF TGTGCCAGCAGCTTAGAGGTAGGAGCGCTCTCCTACGAGCAGTACTTC
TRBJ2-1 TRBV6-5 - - CASRTVAVYSEQFF TGTGCCAGCAGGACGGTGGCAGTCTACAGTGAGCAGTTCTTC
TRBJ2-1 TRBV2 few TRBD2 CAGRSGTSGGGMQFF TGTGCCGGCCGATCCGGGACTAGCGGGGGGGGGATGCAGTTCTTC
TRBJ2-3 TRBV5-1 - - CASSLAGDSPDTQYF TGCGCCAGCAGCTTGGCCGGGGATAGCCCAGATACGCAGTATTTT
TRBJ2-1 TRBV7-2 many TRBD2 CASSSGAGGYNEQFF TGTGCCAGCAGTTCAGGGGCGGGAGGTTACAATGAGCAGTTCTTC
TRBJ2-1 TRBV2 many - CASSDVRQGREFF TGTGCCAGCAGTGATGTTAGGCAGGGAAGGGAGTTCTTC
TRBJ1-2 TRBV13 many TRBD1 CASSLGTTGDYGYTF TGTGCCAGCAGCTTAGGAACAACAGGGGACTATGGCTACACCTTC
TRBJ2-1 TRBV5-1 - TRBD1 CASSVGQGNDEQFF TGCGCCAGCAGCGTGGGACAGGGGAACGATGAGCAGTTCTTC
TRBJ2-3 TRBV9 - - CASSGIRSTDTQYF TGTGCCAGCAGCGGAATTCGGAGCACAGATACGCAGTATTTT
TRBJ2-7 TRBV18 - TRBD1 CASSPPMAGTGDEQYF TGTGCCAGCTCACCACCGATGGCCGGGACAGGGGACGAGCAGTACTTC
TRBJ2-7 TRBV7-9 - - CAGSLAAGRPTYEQYF TGTGCCGGCAGCTTAGCGGCAGGTAGACCCACCTACGAGCAGTACTTC
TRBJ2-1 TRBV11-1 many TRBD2 CASSSGLAGIKQFF TGTGCCAGCAGCTCGGGACTAGCGGGTATCAAGCAGTTCTTC
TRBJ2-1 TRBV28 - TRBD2 CASSSAGLAGSYEQFF TGTGCCAGCAGTTCTGCGGGACTAGCGGGTTCCTACGAGCAGTTCTTC
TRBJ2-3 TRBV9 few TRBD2 CASSVASGSTDTQYF TGTGCCAGCAGCGTAGCTAGCGGGAGCACAGATACGCAGTATTTT
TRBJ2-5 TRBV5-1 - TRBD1 CASSWGTGGEGETQYF TGCGCCAGCAGCTGGGGTACAGGGGGAGAGGGAGAGACCCAGTACTTC
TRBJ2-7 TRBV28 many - CASSQNSYEQYF TGTGCCAGCTCCCAGAACTCCTACGAGCAGTACTTC
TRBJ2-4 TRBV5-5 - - CASSFGGGGLNIQYF TGTGCCAGCAGCTTCGGGGGCGGAGGTCTGAACATTCAGTACTTC
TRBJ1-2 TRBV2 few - CASSQEPNYGYTF TGTGCCAGCAGTCAGGAGCCTAACTATGGCTACACCTTC
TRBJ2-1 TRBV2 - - CANARTDYNEQFF TGTGCCAACGCACGGACGGATTACAATGAGCAGTTCTTC
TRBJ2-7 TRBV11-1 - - CASSQTKRAYNEQYF TGTGCCAGCAGCCAGACAAAACGGGCATACAATGAGCAGTACTTC
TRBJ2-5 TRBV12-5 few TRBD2 CASGQRGGRETQYF TGTGCTAGTGGTCAGCGGGGGGGCAGAGAGACCCAGTACTTC
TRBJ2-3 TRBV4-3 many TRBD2 CASSQDLLAESTDTQYF TGCGCCAGCAGCCAAGATCTACTAGCGGAGAGCACAGATACGCAGTATTTT
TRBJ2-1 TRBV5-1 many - CASSRDVSYNEQFF TGCGCCAGCAGCCGAGACGTATCCTACAATGAGCAGTTCTTC
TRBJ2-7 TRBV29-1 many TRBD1 CSVAGTVSSYEQYF TGCAGCGTAGCCGGGACAGTTAGCTCCTACGAGCAGTACTTC
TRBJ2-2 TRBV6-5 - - CASRSTGELFF TGTGCCAGCAGATCCACCGGGGAGCTGTTTTTT
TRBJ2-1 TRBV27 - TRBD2 CASSLYLAGDRSYNEQFF TGTGCCAGCAGTTTATATCTAGCGGGAGATCGGTCCTACAATGAGCAGTTCTTC
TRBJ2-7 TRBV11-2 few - CASSLGVSSYNEQYF TGTGCCAGCAGCTTAGGGGTTAGCTCCTACAATGAGCAGTACTTC